A selection of T cell receptor beta chains follows, all from one sample in a study of shared T cell receptors in the human thymus. Generated by immunoSEQ multiplex PCR, the TCRdb table keeps only in-frame clones and is missing some. Among roughly 560,000 clones listed, about four fifths were seen once. These data were also reused for a study on human thymus T cells.

Sample: thymocytes. The receptors shown here come from a boy under three years old with a congenital heart defect. Each CDR3 is given with its conserved first and last residue. D genes are given only for firm matches. Not all rows give a size; the values are once, few, many and, for expanded clones, a class.

CDR3 protein	CDR3 DNA	J gene	V gene	clone size	D gene
CASKPGMTSHYEQYF	TGTGCCAGCAAACCGGGGATGACTAGCCACTACGAGCAGTACTTC	TRBJ2-7	TRBV27	NA	TRBD2
CASSANTSGRPLNEQFF	TGTGCCAGCAGCGCCAATACTAGCGGGAGACCCTTAAATGAGCAGTTCTTC	TRBJ2-1	TRBV9	NA	TRBD2
CASSPLSYNEQFF	TGTGCCAGCAGCCCCCTTAGCTACAATGAGCAGTTCTTC	TRBJ2-1	TRBV28	NA	NA
CSARVGAEQYF	TGCAGTGCTAGAGTGGGGGCCGAGCAGTACTTC	TRBJ2-7	TRBV20-1	NA	NA
CASSFSGQHSPLHF	TGTGCCAGCAGTTTTTCGGGACAGCATTCACCCCTCCACTTT	TRBJ1-6	TRBV28	NA	TRBD1
CASSLRDLNTEAFF	TGTGCCAGCAGCTTAAGGGACTTGAACACTGAAGCTTTCTTT	TRBJ1-1	TRBV7-9	NA	NA
CASSLTSGRTDTQYF	TGTGCCAGCAGTTTGACTAGCGGGCGCACAGATACGCAGTATTTT	TRBJ2-3	TRBV27	NA	TRBD2
CASNTGVENSPLHF	TGTGCCAGCAATACAGGGGTTGAGAATTCACCCCTCCACTTT	TRBJ1-6	TRBV6-1	once	TRBD1
CASSARTSQLGNSYEQYF	TGTGCCAGCAGCGCACGGACTAGTCAGCTTGGAAACTCCTACGAGCAGTACTTC	TRBJ2-7	TRBV7-6	NA	TRBD2
CASSIGWLAAQETQYF	TGTGCCAGTAGTATCGGGTGGCTAGCGGCACAAGAGACCCAGTACTTC	TRBJ2-5	TRBV19	NA	TRBD2
CASSLGAEPNYGYTF	TGTGCCAGCAGCTTAGGGGCAGAACCTAACTATGGCTACACCTTC	TRBJ1-2	TRBV7-2	NA	NA
CASSPRTSGRDTGELFF	TGTGCCAGCAGCCCTAGAACTAGCGGGAGAGACACCGGGGAGCTGTTTTTT	TRBJ2-2	TRBV11-3	NA	TRBD2
CASSSSGGFAGNTIYF	TGTGCCAGCAGTTCTTCAGGGGGCTTCGCGGGAAACACCATATATTTT	TRBJ1-3	TRBV6-6	NA	TRBD1
CASGLARDKDSGNTIYF	TGTGCTAGTGGTTTGGCCCGGGACAAAGACTCTGGAAACACCATATATTTT	TRBJ1-3	TRBV12-5	NA	NA
CASSRRLAGGLDTQYF	TGTGCCAGCAGCCGGAGGCTAGCGGGAGGGCTGGATACGCAGTATTTT	TRBJ2-3	TRBV5-6	NA	TRBD2
CASSWGRHTGELFF	TGTGCCAGCAGCTGGGGGAGGCACACCGGGGAGCTGTTTTTT	TRBJ2-2	TRBV7-8	NA	NA
CASTGTGNTGELFF	TGTGCCAGTACCGGGACAGGGAACACCGGGGAGCTGTTTTTT	TRBJ2-2	TRBV19	NA	TRBD1
CASSVAIVRGGGYTF	TGTGCCAGCAGCGTAGCTATAGTGAGGGGAGGAGGCTACACCTTC	TRBJ1-2	TRBV9	NA	NA
CASSQTDLNTEAFF	TGTGCCAGCAGCCAGACAGACCTGAACACTGAAGCTTTCTTT	TRBJ1-1	TRBV25-1	NA	NA
CASSIREGLGNQPQHF	TGTGCCAGTAGTATTCGGGAGGGGTTGGGCAATCAGCCCCAGCATTTT	TRBJ1-5	TRBV19	NA	NA
CASSPEGLAYEQYF	TGCGCCAGCAGCCCGGAAGGACTAGCTTACGAGCAGTACTTC	TRBJ2-7	TRBV5-1	NA	TRBD2
CASSLRGANTGELFF	TGTGCCAGCAGCCTGCGGGGGGCGAACACCGGGGAGCTGTTTTTT	TRBJ2-2	TRBV11-3	once	TRBD2
CASSEPGKETQYF	TGTGCCAGCAGTGAACCAGGGAAAGAGACCCAGTACTTC	TRBJ2-5	TRBV6-1	NA	NA
CASSGGLGLNEQFF	TGTGCCAGCAGCGGAGGACTAGGTCTCAATGAGCAGTTCTTC	TRBJ2-1	TRBV7-9	NA	TRBD2
CAISESIGAGVRNEQYF	TGTGCCATCAGTGAGTCGATAGGGGCGGGAGTCAGGAACGAGCAGTACTTC	TRBJ2-7	TRBV10-3	NA	TRBD2
CASSETGTDNEQFF	TGTGCCAGCAGTGAAACCGGGACAGACAATGAGCAGTTCTTC	TRBJ2-1	TRBV6-4	few	TRBD1
CASSQGLAGGPTAEQYF	TGTGCCAGCAGCCAGGGACTAGCGGGAGGGCCCACCGCCGAGCAGTACTTC	TRBJ2-7	TRBV5-6	NA	TRBD2